One and the same sample provided the 9 T cell receptor beta chains below, sequenced in a study of blood T cell repertoires in COVID-19. Profiled with immunoSEQ multiplex PCR; TCRdb holds only in-frame clones, not every one. Among 310,000 or so clones listed, 89% were seen once. The specimen sequenced was PBMCs or T cells enriched from blood (not recorded which). The source of these receptors is a woman aged 35 to 49 who had recovered from COVID-19.

The V call is TRBV6-5, the J call TRBJ2-7; D remains unclear. Germline values: CDR1 MNHEY, CDR2 SVGAGI. The length of the CDR3 is 14 residues. V lost 4 bases and J lost 9, with 19 bases in between. The CDR3 spells CASSSKYSRTGQYF. The CDR3 DNA sequence: TGTGCCAGCAGTTCTAAGTATTCCCGTACGGGGCAGTACTTC.

This clone occurred a few times. V and J are TRBV24-1 and TRBJ1-2; 12 nucleotides match TRBD1. CDR1 is KGHDR and CDR2 is SFDVKD in the germline V gene. The J segment lost 8 bases and the V segment lost 5 bases, leaving 8 bases of the junction unmatched. CDR3 length: 15 amino acids. Here the CDR3 DNA reads TGTGCCACCAGTGTTCCGGGACAGGGGGCGAAGGGCTACACCTTC. It yields the protein CATSVPGQGAKGYTF.

The rearrangement uses TRBV2 and TRBJ2-5; D possibly corresponds to TRBD2 (6 bases). Trimming took off 9 bases at V and 3 bases at J, with 8 bases between the two ends. This CDR3 contains 11 residues. CDR1 and CDR2 from the germline V gene are SNHLY and FYNNEI. The CDR3 DNA reads TGTGCCAGTACGGGGGAAGAGACCCAGTACTTC. Amino acid sequence: CASTGEETQYF. Using reference TRBV2 and TRBJ2-5 for the parts outside the CDR3, the full variable domain is EPEVTQTPSHQVTQMGQEVILRCVPISNHLYFYWYRQILGQKVEFLVSFYNNEISEKSEIFDDQFSVERPDGSNFTLKIRSTKLEDSAMYFCASTGEETQYFGPGTRLLVL.

V usage is TRBV19 and J usage is TRBJ1-1; TRBD1 matches 9 bases. This CDR3 contains 15 residues. Per germline, CDR1 LNHDA and CDR2 SQIVND (reference sequence). The V gene end was trimmed by 4 bases and the J gene end by 5 bases; junction bases not matched to a gene: 8. CDR3 nucleotides: TGTGCCAGTAGTACGGGACAGGGTATCCGGACTGAAGCTTTCTTT. As protein: CASSTGQGIRTEAFF.

This chain joins TRBV19 and TRBJ1-5; maybe TRBD1 (6 bases). Trimming took off 2 bases at V and 4 bases at J, with 15 bases between the two ends. Germline-derived CDR1 and CDR2 are LNHDA and SQIVND (reference sequence). The CDR3 consists of 16 residues. The CDR3 nucleotides read TGTGCCAGTAGTATAATTGGGGGACAACTAAATCAGCCCCAGCATTTT. This encodes CASSIIGGQLNQPQHF.

This clone was detected only once. The identical CDR3 is also encoded by other nucleotide sequences in the sample. The V and J genes are TRBV30 and TRBJ1-2, with TRBD1 as a possible D gene (6 bases). The CDR3 spans 13 residues. CDR1 and CDR2 (germline): GTSNPN, SVGIG (reference sequence). V was cut by 5 bases and J by 1 base, with 11 bases left in between. The CDR3, as DNA: TGTGCCTGGTCGACAGGCGTTAACTATGGCTACACCTTC. Protein: CAWSTGVNYGYTF.

This clone showed up just a few times. J is TRBJ2-2 and V is TRBV9; 9 bases align to TRBD2. Germline V gives CDR1 SGDLS, CDR2 YYNGEE. The CDR3 spans 14 residues. V lost 2 bases and J lost 5; bases outside the gene matches: 1. CDR3 nucleotides: TGTGCCAGCAGCGTTAGCGGGGGAACCGGGGAGCTGTTTTTT. The encoded protein is CASSVSGGTGELFF. The full variable domain, rest sourced from reference TRBV9 and TRBJ2-2, is DSGVTQTPKHLITATGQRVTLRCSPRSGDLSVYWYQQSLDQGLQFLIQYYNGEERAKGNILERFSAQQFPDLHSELNLSSLELGDSALYFCASSVSGGTGELFFGEGSRLTVL.

This clone was seen more than once but under ten times. The chain joins TRBV7-9 to TRBJ2-1, with 7 positions matching TRBD2. Germline V CDR1 and CDR2: SEHNR, FQNEAQ (reference sequence). The CDR3 runs 14 residues. V shed 3 bases, J shed 8 bases, and the junction held 7 bases outside the gene matches. The CDR3 nucleotides read TGTGCCAGCAGCTTGGGGGGAGGGTACCATGAGCAGTTCTTC. As protein: CASSLGGGYHEQFF.

This chain uses TRBV5-1 with TRBJ2-5, with TRBD2 as a possible D gene (7 bases). The CDR3 totals 16 residues. V lost 4 bases and J 0 bases, leaving 16 bases between the germline ends. Germline lookup yields CDR1 SGHRS and CDR2 YFSETQ. This CDR3 reads CASSLGGRAYQETQYF. The CDR3 DNA reads TGCGCCAGCAGCCTGGGGGGGCGGGCGTACCAAGAGACCCAGTACTTC.